Below, 21 T cell receptor beta chains from the same sample are listed, as sequenced in a study of early T cells in non-severe SARS-CoV-2 infection. MiXCR was run by TCRdb on the 5' RACE reads, yielding one entry per CDR3 protein. The data contain some 71,000 distinct CDR3 sequences, approximately 13% of them singletons. Sequencing used whole blood. These receptors all come from an adult who was a healthcare worker with PCR-confirmed SARS-CoV-2 infection or an uninfected control (not recorded which).

V is TRBV7-2 and J is TRBJ2-3; unclear D gene. Looked up from germline, CDR1 is SGHTA and CDR2 is FQGNSA. Trimming removed 5 bases from V and 8 bases from J, with 11 bases in between. The length of the CDR3 is 12 residues. The CDR3 sequence is CASSIQRPTQYF. In DNA form, the CDR3 reads TGTGCCAGCAGCATCCAGCGACCTACGCAGTATTTT.

The chain combines TRBV10-3 with TRBJ1-4; D call uncertain. The ends were cut back, 4 bases at V and 8 bases at J, with 14 bases in the middle. CDR3 length equals 14 residues. Germline-derived CDR1 and CDR2 are ENHRY and SYGVKD. This CDR3 is CAISGTAEGEKLFF. The CDR3, as DNA: TGTGCCATCAGTGGAACAGCTGAAGGGGAAAAACTGTTTTTT.

This clonotype was counted between two and nine times. The chain recombines TRBV29-1 with TRBJ2-3, with 12 nucleotides matching TRBD2. CDR1 and CDR2 (germline): SQVTM, ANQGSEA. With V trimmed by 2 bases and J by 4 bases, 1 base remained unmatched. There are 14 residues in the CDR3. The CDR3 nucleotides are TGCAGCGTTGAACTAGCGGGGGGGCCAGATACGCAGTATTTT. Encoded protein: CSVELAGGPDTQYF.

This clonotype appeared a few times. The chain joins TRBV10-3 to TRBJ2-7, with D unclear. Germline assignment: CDR1 ENHRY and CDR2 SYGVKD. V lost 6 bases, J lost 0 bases, and 12 bases lay in between. The CDR3 spans 14 residues. The CDR3 nucleotides are TGTGCCATCAGGATGACGGCCAACTCCTACGAGCAGTACTTC. Protein: CAIRMTANSYEQYF.

This clonotype came up many times. One end of the junction does not line up with germline, which may come from a read error. This sequence joins TRBV12-3 or TRBV12-4 and TRBJ1-6; 8 bases agree with TRBD1. The CDR3 is 16 residues long. In nucleotides, the CDR3 is TGCGCCAGCAGTCCCAGGACAGGGTTTAGAAATTCACCCCTCCACTTT. Translation gives CASSPRTGFRNSPLHF.

The J gene is TRBJ2-5, the V gene TRBV29-1, with no clear D. The germline V gene has CDR1 SQVTM and CDR2 ANQGSEA. V was clipped by 4 bases and J by 0 bases, with 15 bases between them. This CDR3 contains 15 residues. The CDR3, as DNA: TGCAGCGTTGGTGACGGTCAGCCGAACCAAGAGACCCAGTACTTC. Translated: CSVGDGQPNQETQYF.

The chain employs TRBV13 and TRBJ2-7; weak D call: TRBD2 (5 bases). This CDR3 comprises 14 residues. In germline, CDR1 is PRHDT, CDR2 FYEKMQ (reference sequence). Trimming removed 5 bases at V and 2 bases at J, with 13 bases between. This CDR3 is CASSRTGAPYEQYF. CDR3 sequence (DNA): TGTGCCAGCAGCCGGACTGGTGCCCCCTACGAGCAGTACTTC.

This clonotype showed up many times. The chain uses TRBV12-3 or TRBV12-4 and TRBJ2-2, with D possibly matching TRBD1 (5 bases). V was trimmed by 6 bases and J by 1 base, leaving 9 bases between them. The CDR3 length is 14 residues. Here the CDR3 reads CASRDTGNTGELFF. The DNA of the CDR3 is TGTGCCAGCAGGGACACAGGGAACACCGGGGAGCTGTTTTTT.

The chain employs TRBV10-3 and TRBJ2-5, with D tentatively TRBD2 (5 bases). V was clipped by 6 bases and J by 4 bases, with 21 bases between them. The CDR3 is 16 residues long. The germline gives CDR1 ENHRY, CDR2 SYGVKD. DNA for the CDR3: TGTGCCATCAGAGATACTAGTAGTTCCCGTCGAGAGACCCAGTACTTC. This translates into CAIRDTSSSRRETQYF.

The chain joins TRBV10-3 to TRBJ2-2; tentative D call: TRBD1 (5 bases). Trimming cost V 11 bases and J 3 bases, with 13 bases left between them. The CDR3 loop spans 13 amino acids. Germline CDR1 ENHRY, CDR2 SYGVKD. CDR3 nucleotides: TGTGCCTTTCAGGGTACAGACACCGGGGAGCTGTTTTTT. Amino acids: CAFQGTDTGELFF.

This clonotype turned up a few times. The rearrangement uses TRBV6-2 or TRBV6-3 and TRBJ2-7, with D possibly being TRBD2 (6 bases). This CDR3 has 12 amino acids. The germline V gene encodes CDR1 MNHEY and CDR2 SVGEGT. Trimming left V 1 base short and J 6 bases short, with 7 bases between. The CDR3 loop reads CASSYWGVEQYF. CDR3 coding DNA: TGTGCCAGCAGTTACTGGGGGGTCGAGCAGTACTTC.

The rearrangement uses TRBV20-1 and TRBJ1-6; 7 bases align to TRBD1. The CDR3 extends over 13 amino acids. Germline V CDR1 and CDR2: DFQATT, SNEGSKA (reference sequence). The V segment lost 6 bases and the J segment 8 bases; nucleotides outside the gene matches: 7. The CDR3: CSAHETGDSPLHF. The CDR3 bases are TGCAGTGCCCATGAAACAGGGGATTCACCCCTCCACTTT.

This clonotype was counted a few times. The chain has TRBV18 and TRBJ1-2, with a tentative D call TRBD1 (5 bases). Germline V gives CDR1 KGHSH, CDR2 LQKENI. Between the trimmed V and J ends, which lost 3 bases and 4 bases, there was a span of 9 bases. The CDR3 runs 13 residues. The DNA for the CDR3 is TGTGCCAGCTCACCCGACAGAAGCTATGGCTACACCTTC. It encodes CASSPDRSYGYTF.

This chain connects TRBV5-6 to TRBJ2-5; maybe TRBD1 (5 bases). Germline values: CDR1 SGHDT, CDR2 YYEEEE. CDR3 length: 12 residues. The V end lost 2 bases, the J end lost 4 bases, and 6 bases lay between the germline ends. CDR3 in amino acids: CASSFGAETQYF. The CDR3 DNA follows: TGTGCCAGCAGCTTTGGGGCAGAGACCCAGTACTTC.

This clonotype was seen a few times. The chain combines TRBV7-3 with TRBJ2-2, with D perhaps given as TRBD1 or TRBD2 (5 bases each). This CDR3 is 14 amino acids long. Trimming pared 11 bases from V and 2 bases from J, leaving 15 bases between. Germline V CDR1 and CDR2: SGHTA, FQGTGA. The DNA for the CDR3 is TGTGCCTCTTCCGAGGGGAAAAACACCGGGGAGCTGTTTTTT. It is translated as CASSEGKNTGELFF.

This clonotype was seen a handful of times. The CDR3 sequence is CASSFDKTPGNTIYF. The CDR3 nucleotides read TGTGCCAGCAGCTTTGACAAGACCCCGGGAAACACCATATATTTT. The chain couples TRBV5-4 to TRBJ1-3; D unresolved. CDR1 SGHNT and CDR2 YYREEE come from the germline V gene (reference sequence). Trimming took off 2 bases at V and 4 bases at J, with 13 bases between the two ends. The CDR3 is 15 amino acids. The full variable domain, completed using reference TRBV5-4 and TRBJ1-3, is ETGVTQSPTHLIKTRGQQVTLRCSSQSGHNTVSWYQQALGQGPQFIFQYYREEENGRGNFPPRFSGLQFPNYSSELNVNALELDDSALYLCASSFDKTPGNTIYFGEGSWLTVV.

The chain carries TRBV29-1 and TRBJ2-1; a weak D match, TRBD1 (6 bases). Germline values: CDR1 SQVTM, CDR2 ANQGSEA. The V end lost 4 bases, the J end lost 7 bases, and 11 bases lay between the germline ends. CDR3 length: 12 amino acids. This CDR3 reads CSVVWGPNEQFF. Here the CDR3 DNA reads TGCAGCGTTGTTTGGGGGCCGAATGAGCAGTTCTTC.

This clonotype has at least ten counts. This chain uses TRBV19 with TRBJ2-5, with D perhaps TRBD2 (5 bases). CDR3 size: 13 residues. Looked up from germline, CDR1 is LNHDA and CDR2 is SQIVND (reference sequence). The V and J ends lost 4 bases and 2 bases respectively, with 8 bases between them. CDR3 coding DNA: TGTGCCAGTAGTACGGACTTACAAGAGACCCAGTACTTC. Amino acids: CASSTDLQETQYF.

This clonotype was seen a handful of times. The chain carries TRBV12-3 or TRBV12-4 and TRBJ2-7; possible D gene TRBD1, 6 bases. V shed 4 bases and J shed 2 bases, with 15 bases lying between them. The CDR3 totals 15 residues. The CDR3 here is CASSSSGTFTYEQYF. The CDR3 coding sequence is TGTGCCAGCAGTTCATCCGGGACATTCACCTACGAGCAGTACTTC.

In this sample, this clonotype turned up a few times. For the CDR3, the DNA is TGTGCCAGCAGTGAATTCCGGGGACAGCCCCAGCATTTT. It yields the protein CASSEFRGQPQHF. The gene calls are TRBV28 and TRBJ1-5, with D unclear. Trimming removed 5 bases from V and 7 bases from J, with 12 bases in between. Germline CDR1 MDHEN, CDR2 SYDVKM. The CDR3 is 13 residues long.

This chain uses TRBV7-2 with TRBJ2-6; no clear D gene. The CDR3 runs 15 residues. Germline V CDR1 and CDR2: SGHTA, FQGNSA. The V and J ends lost 4 bases and 4 bases respectively, with 11 bases between them. CDR3 in amino acids: CASSSYGSGANVLTF. In DNA form, the CDR3 reads TGTGCCAGCAGCTCGTACGGTTCCGGGGCCAACGTCCTGACTTTC.